Here is one T cell receptor (beta chain) with its context. This entry comes from a study of OX40 agonist ivuxolimab in advanced cancers. CDR3 length: 15 residues. Trimming shortened V by 4 bases and J by 4 bases, and 16 bases separated the two germline ends. Germline CDR1 SGHTA, CDR2 FQGNSA. Generated by immunoSEQ multiplex PCR, the TCRdb table keeps only in-frame clones and is missing some. In the table there are some 80,000 clones, around 87% of which are singletons. The specimen was CD4+ or CD8+ T cells sorted from blood, collected in a trial of the OX40 agonist ivuxolimab. The chain is built from TRBV7-2 and TRBJ1-1; possibly TRBD1 for D (6 bases). This receptor was obtained from an adult with an advanced solid tumor such as melanoma, head and neck, liver or kidney cancer. CDR3 loop: CASSSSQGLSTEAFF. The CDR3 coding sequence is TGTGCCAGCAGCTCCTCTCAGGGGTTGTCCACTGAAGCTTTCTTT.